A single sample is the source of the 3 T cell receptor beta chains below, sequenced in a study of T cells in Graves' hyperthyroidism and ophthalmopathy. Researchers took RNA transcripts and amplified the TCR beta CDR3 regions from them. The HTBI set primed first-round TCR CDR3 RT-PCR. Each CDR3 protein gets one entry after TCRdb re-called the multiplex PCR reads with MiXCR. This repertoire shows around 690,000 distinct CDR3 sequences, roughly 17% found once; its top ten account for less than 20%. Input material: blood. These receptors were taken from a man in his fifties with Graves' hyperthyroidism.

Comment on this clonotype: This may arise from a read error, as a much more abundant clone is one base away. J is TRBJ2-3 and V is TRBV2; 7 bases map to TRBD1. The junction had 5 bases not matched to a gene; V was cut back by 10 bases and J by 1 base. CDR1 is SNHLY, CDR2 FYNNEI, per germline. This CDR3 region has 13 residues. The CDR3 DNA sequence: TGTGCCATAGGGGACAGCGGCACAGATACGCAGTATTTT. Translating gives CAIGDSGTDTQYF.

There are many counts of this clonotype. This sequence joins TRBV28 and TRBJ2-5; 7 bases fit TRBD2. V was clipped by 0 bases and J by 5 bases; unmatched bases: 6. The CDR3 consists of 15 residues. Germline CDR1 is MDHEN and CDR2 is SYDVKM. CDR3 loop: CASSLWGRARETQYF. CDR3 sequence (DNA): TGTGCCAGCAGTTTATGGGGGAGGGCCCGGGAGACCCAGTACTTC. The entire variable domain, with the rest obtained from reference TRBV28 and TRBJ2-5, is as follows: DVKVTQSSRYLVKRTGEKVFLECVQDMDHENMFWYRQDPGLGLRLIYFSYDVKMKEKGDIPEGYSVSREKKERFSLILESASTNQTSMYLCASSLWGRARETQYFGPGTRLLVL.

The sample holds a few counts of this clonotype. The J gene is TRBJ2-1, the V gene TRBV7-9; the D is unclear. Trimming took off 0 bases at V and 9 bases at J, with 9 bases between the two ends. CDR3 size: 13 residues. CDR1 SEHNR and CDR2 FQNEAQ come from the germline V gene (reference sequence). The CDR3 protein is CASSLAFRREQFF. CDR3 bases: TGTGCCAGCAGCTTAGCGTTTCGTCGTGAGCAGTTCTTC.